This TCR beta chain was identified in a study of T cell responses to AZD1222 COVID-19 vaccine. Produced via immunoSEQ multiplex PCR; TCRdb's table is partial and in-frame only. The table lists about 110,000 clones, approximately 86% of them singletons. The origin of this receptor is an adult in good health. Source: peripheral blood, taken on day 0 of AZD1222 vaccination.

DNA for the CDR3: TGTGCCACCCCGGGGCCTGAGGATGGCTACACCTTC. As protein: CATPGPEDGYTF. V and J are TRBV12-3 or TRBV12-4 and TRBJ1-2; a possible D gene is TRBD1 (5 bases). This CDR3 has 12 amino acids. Trimming took 10 bases from V and 6 from J, leaving 15 bases between them.